This T cell receptor beta chain was retrieved from a study of T cell clones after liver transplantation. General study results and limits: Graft donor-reactive T cells possibly entered the graft instead of undergoing deletion.

Looked up from germline, CDR1 is MNHEY and CDR2 is SMNVEV (reference sequence). Trimming took off 5 bases at V and 4 bases at J, with 12 bases between the two ends. The CDR3 runs to 14 residues. This clone has a handful of counts. Its specificity is unknown. TCRdb's copy holds only in-frame clones and misses some; the assay was immunoSEQ multiplex PCR. Found here are approximately 51,000 clones, roughly nine tenths of them singletons; the top ten hold around 14%. The chain recombines TRBV27 with TRBJ2-1; D is undetermined. The material was CD8+ T cells from blood, obtained 12 months after liver transplant. The source is a human patient who received a liver transplant. Certain T cells may be donor cells from the graft. This CDR3 is CASSHLEEYNEQFF. CDR3 DNA: TGTGCCAGCAGTCACCTCGAGGAGTACAATGAGCAGTTCTTC.